These 15 T cell receptor beta chains were sequenced from one sample in a study of Ad26.COV2.S vaccination and SARS-CoV-2 variants. The assay was immunoSEQ multiplex PCR, and TCRdb's table has in-frame clones only and misses some. Of about 350,000 clones in the sample, 75% to 90% are singletons; the top ten hold roughly 10%. Treatment reported: 15 to 20 received Ad26.COV2.S at low or high dose, single or two shots; 5 received placebo; per-sample allocation not given. Repertoires come from day 63 after the first vaccine or placebo injection. The sequencing used peripheral blood, collected in a trial of Ad26.COV2.S vaccine versus placebo. The receptors here all came from a person between 18 and 59 years old who received the Ad26.COV2.S COVID-19 vaccine or a placebo.

The V gene is TRBV19, the J gene TRBJ2-5; no firm D call. Trimming pared 4 bases from V and 5 bases from J, leaving 14 bases between. CDR1 LNHDA and CDR2 SQIVND come from the germline V gene (reference sequence). The CDR3 has 14 amino acids. CDR3 sequence reads: CASSSQVRGETQYF. CDR3 nucleotides: TGTGCCAGTAGTAGCCAGGTCCGTGGGGAGACCCAGTACTTC.

The chain joins TRBV3-1 (or the pseudogene TRBV3-2) to TRBJ2-7, with D possibly being TRBD1 (5 bases). CDR1 and CDR2 from the germline V gene are LGHDT and YNNKEL (reference sequence). This CDR3 contains 20 residues. Trimming cost V 2 bases and J 0 bases, with 26 bases left between them. The CDR3 loop is CASSQRRAGPLQNPSYEQYF. The CDR3 DNA is TGTGCCAGCAGCCAACGCCGGGCAGGGCCCCTCCAGAACCCCTCCTACGAGCAGTACTTC.

This clone was counted only a few times. V gene TRBV19 combines with J gene TRBJ1-3; unclear D gene. The CDR3 is made up of 14 amino acids. CDR1 is LNHDA, CDR2 SQIVND, per germline (reference sequence). V shed 3 bases and J shed 0 bases, with 6 bases lying between them. CDR3 nucleotides: TGTGCCAGTAGTATGTTGTTCTCTGGAAACACCATATATTTT. It is translated as CASSMLFSGNTIYF.

The rearrangement links TRBV7-2 to TRBJ2-2; D remains ambiguous. V lost 1 base, J lost 3 bases, and 9 bases lay in between. Per the germline V gene, CDR1 is SGHTA and CDR2 is FQGNSA. There are 15 residues in the CDR3. CDR3 loop: CASSLGRSYTGELFF. The CDR3 DNA reads as TGTGCCAGCAGCTTAGGCAGGAGTTACACCGGGGAGCTGTTTTTT.

The gene calls are TRBV28 and TRBJ2-2; no definite D call. CDR1 is MDHEN, CDR2 SYDVKM, per germline. Trimming pared 8 bases from V and 1 base from J, leaving 11 bases between. CDR3 length: 14 residues. CDR3 residues: CASRPDLNTGELFF. The CDR3 DNA reads TGTGCCAGCCGTCCCGACCTGAACACCGGGGAGCTGTTTTTT.

V usage is TRBV20-1 and J usage is TRBJ1-6; perhaps TRBD1 as D (5 bases). The CDR3 runs to 15 residues. Germline values: CDR1 DFQATT, CDR2 SNEGSKA (reference sequence). V gave up 3 bases and J gave up 5 bases, with 14 bases separating them. CDR3 DNA sequence: TGCAGTGCTAGTCAGGCCGGGGACCATAATTCACCCCTCCACTTT. Its protein product is CSASQAGDHNSPLHF.

The V call is TRBV19, the J call TRBJ2-1; D not certain. Germline CDR1 LNHDA, CDR2 SQIVND (reference sequence). There are 12 residues in the CDR3. Trimming shortened V by 3 bases and J by 9 bases, and 9 bases separated the two germline ends. The CDR3, as DNA: TGTGCCAGTAGTATTCGGCCAAGTGAGCAGTTCTTC. Encoded protein: CASSIRPSEQFF.

This clone occurred a few times. The rearrangement links TRBV19 to TRBJ2-1; 10 bases agree with TRBD1. The CDR3 runs to 13 residues. CDR1 is LNHDA, CDR2 SQIVND, per germline (reference sequence). V was pared by 6 bases and J by 8 bases, with 4 bases of the junction left unmatched. Here the CDR3 reads CASSWTGGYEQFF. The CDR3 DNA is TGTGCCAGTAGCTGGACAGGGGGATATGAGCAGTTCTTC.

The sample holds one count of this clone. The chain uses TRBV19 and TRBJ1-3; 7 nucleotides line up with TRBD1. CDR1 LNHDA and CDR2 SQIVND come from the germline V gene (reference sequence). With V trimmed by 4 bases and J by 0 bases, 0 bases remained unmatched. This CDR3 contains 14 residues. CDR3: CASSTGGSGNTIYF. The CDR3, as DNA: TGTGCCAGTAGTACAGGGGGCTCTGGAAACACCATATATTTT.

The J gene is TRBJ2-1, the V gene TRBV3-1 (or the pseudogene TRBV3-2), with D possibly matching TRBD2 (6 bases). The CDR3 spans 15 residues. CDR1 is LGHDT, CDR2 YNNKEL, per germline (reference sequence). The V gene lost 4 bases and the J gene lost 5 bases, with 15 bases spanning the gap. The CDR3 loop reads CASSPWDSPNNEQFF. The CDR3, as DNA: TGTGCCAGCAGCCCCTGGGACTCCCCCAACAATGAGCAGTTCTTC.

The chain uses TRBV27 and TRBJ1-6; tentative D call: TRBD1 (6 bases). Trimming shortened V by 10 bases and J by 7 bases, and 17 bases separated the two germline ends. CDR1 and CDR2 from the germline V gene are MNHEY and SMNVEV (reference sequence). The CDR3 is 14 amino acids. Here the CDR3 DNA reads TGTGCCACCTCCCCAACAGGGAGGAATTCACCCCTCCACTTT. It encodes CATSPTGRNSPLHF.

V is TRBV5-1 and J is TRBJ1-1, with D possibly being TRBD1 (6 bases). Trimming removed 4 bases from V and 1 base from J, with 17 bases in between. CDR1 is SGHRS, CDR2 YFSETQ, per germline. There are 16 residues in the CDR3. The CDR3 sequence: CASSLGGGLANTEAFF. CDR3 sequence (DNA): TGCGCCAGCAGCCTAGGGGGGGGGCTGGCGAACACTGAAGCTTTCTTT.

The rearrangement links TRBV9 to TRBJ1-2; weak D call: TRBD1 (5 bases). The CDR3 contains 13 residues. The germline CDR1 and CDR2 sequences are SGDLS and YYNGEE. V lost 4 bases, J lost 7 bases, and 14 bases lay in between. CDR3 DNA sequence: TGTGCCAGCAGCCTAGGGGATTGGCTTGGCTACACCTTC. It translates to CASSLGDWLGYTF.

The chain uses TRBV5-5 and TRBJ2-6; no firm D call. V lost 0 bases, J lost 1 base, and 2 bases lay in between. The CDR3 length is 14 residues. Germline V gene lookup returns CDR1 SGHKS and CDR2 YYEKEE (reference sequence). This chain's CDR3 is CASSLGSGANVLTF. The CDR3 bases are TGTGCCAGCAGCTTGGGATCTGGGGCCAACGTCCTGACTTTC.

A single count supports this clone. V is TRBV7-2 and J is TRBJ2-4, with D unclear. Germline V CDR1 and CDR2: SGHTA, FQGNSA. V lost 0 bases, J lost 4 bases, and 4 bases lay in between. CDR3 length: 13 residues. CDR3 in DNA: TGTGCCAGCAGCTTAGCAGGGAAAAACATTCAGTACTTC. Encoded protein: CASSLAGKNIQYF.